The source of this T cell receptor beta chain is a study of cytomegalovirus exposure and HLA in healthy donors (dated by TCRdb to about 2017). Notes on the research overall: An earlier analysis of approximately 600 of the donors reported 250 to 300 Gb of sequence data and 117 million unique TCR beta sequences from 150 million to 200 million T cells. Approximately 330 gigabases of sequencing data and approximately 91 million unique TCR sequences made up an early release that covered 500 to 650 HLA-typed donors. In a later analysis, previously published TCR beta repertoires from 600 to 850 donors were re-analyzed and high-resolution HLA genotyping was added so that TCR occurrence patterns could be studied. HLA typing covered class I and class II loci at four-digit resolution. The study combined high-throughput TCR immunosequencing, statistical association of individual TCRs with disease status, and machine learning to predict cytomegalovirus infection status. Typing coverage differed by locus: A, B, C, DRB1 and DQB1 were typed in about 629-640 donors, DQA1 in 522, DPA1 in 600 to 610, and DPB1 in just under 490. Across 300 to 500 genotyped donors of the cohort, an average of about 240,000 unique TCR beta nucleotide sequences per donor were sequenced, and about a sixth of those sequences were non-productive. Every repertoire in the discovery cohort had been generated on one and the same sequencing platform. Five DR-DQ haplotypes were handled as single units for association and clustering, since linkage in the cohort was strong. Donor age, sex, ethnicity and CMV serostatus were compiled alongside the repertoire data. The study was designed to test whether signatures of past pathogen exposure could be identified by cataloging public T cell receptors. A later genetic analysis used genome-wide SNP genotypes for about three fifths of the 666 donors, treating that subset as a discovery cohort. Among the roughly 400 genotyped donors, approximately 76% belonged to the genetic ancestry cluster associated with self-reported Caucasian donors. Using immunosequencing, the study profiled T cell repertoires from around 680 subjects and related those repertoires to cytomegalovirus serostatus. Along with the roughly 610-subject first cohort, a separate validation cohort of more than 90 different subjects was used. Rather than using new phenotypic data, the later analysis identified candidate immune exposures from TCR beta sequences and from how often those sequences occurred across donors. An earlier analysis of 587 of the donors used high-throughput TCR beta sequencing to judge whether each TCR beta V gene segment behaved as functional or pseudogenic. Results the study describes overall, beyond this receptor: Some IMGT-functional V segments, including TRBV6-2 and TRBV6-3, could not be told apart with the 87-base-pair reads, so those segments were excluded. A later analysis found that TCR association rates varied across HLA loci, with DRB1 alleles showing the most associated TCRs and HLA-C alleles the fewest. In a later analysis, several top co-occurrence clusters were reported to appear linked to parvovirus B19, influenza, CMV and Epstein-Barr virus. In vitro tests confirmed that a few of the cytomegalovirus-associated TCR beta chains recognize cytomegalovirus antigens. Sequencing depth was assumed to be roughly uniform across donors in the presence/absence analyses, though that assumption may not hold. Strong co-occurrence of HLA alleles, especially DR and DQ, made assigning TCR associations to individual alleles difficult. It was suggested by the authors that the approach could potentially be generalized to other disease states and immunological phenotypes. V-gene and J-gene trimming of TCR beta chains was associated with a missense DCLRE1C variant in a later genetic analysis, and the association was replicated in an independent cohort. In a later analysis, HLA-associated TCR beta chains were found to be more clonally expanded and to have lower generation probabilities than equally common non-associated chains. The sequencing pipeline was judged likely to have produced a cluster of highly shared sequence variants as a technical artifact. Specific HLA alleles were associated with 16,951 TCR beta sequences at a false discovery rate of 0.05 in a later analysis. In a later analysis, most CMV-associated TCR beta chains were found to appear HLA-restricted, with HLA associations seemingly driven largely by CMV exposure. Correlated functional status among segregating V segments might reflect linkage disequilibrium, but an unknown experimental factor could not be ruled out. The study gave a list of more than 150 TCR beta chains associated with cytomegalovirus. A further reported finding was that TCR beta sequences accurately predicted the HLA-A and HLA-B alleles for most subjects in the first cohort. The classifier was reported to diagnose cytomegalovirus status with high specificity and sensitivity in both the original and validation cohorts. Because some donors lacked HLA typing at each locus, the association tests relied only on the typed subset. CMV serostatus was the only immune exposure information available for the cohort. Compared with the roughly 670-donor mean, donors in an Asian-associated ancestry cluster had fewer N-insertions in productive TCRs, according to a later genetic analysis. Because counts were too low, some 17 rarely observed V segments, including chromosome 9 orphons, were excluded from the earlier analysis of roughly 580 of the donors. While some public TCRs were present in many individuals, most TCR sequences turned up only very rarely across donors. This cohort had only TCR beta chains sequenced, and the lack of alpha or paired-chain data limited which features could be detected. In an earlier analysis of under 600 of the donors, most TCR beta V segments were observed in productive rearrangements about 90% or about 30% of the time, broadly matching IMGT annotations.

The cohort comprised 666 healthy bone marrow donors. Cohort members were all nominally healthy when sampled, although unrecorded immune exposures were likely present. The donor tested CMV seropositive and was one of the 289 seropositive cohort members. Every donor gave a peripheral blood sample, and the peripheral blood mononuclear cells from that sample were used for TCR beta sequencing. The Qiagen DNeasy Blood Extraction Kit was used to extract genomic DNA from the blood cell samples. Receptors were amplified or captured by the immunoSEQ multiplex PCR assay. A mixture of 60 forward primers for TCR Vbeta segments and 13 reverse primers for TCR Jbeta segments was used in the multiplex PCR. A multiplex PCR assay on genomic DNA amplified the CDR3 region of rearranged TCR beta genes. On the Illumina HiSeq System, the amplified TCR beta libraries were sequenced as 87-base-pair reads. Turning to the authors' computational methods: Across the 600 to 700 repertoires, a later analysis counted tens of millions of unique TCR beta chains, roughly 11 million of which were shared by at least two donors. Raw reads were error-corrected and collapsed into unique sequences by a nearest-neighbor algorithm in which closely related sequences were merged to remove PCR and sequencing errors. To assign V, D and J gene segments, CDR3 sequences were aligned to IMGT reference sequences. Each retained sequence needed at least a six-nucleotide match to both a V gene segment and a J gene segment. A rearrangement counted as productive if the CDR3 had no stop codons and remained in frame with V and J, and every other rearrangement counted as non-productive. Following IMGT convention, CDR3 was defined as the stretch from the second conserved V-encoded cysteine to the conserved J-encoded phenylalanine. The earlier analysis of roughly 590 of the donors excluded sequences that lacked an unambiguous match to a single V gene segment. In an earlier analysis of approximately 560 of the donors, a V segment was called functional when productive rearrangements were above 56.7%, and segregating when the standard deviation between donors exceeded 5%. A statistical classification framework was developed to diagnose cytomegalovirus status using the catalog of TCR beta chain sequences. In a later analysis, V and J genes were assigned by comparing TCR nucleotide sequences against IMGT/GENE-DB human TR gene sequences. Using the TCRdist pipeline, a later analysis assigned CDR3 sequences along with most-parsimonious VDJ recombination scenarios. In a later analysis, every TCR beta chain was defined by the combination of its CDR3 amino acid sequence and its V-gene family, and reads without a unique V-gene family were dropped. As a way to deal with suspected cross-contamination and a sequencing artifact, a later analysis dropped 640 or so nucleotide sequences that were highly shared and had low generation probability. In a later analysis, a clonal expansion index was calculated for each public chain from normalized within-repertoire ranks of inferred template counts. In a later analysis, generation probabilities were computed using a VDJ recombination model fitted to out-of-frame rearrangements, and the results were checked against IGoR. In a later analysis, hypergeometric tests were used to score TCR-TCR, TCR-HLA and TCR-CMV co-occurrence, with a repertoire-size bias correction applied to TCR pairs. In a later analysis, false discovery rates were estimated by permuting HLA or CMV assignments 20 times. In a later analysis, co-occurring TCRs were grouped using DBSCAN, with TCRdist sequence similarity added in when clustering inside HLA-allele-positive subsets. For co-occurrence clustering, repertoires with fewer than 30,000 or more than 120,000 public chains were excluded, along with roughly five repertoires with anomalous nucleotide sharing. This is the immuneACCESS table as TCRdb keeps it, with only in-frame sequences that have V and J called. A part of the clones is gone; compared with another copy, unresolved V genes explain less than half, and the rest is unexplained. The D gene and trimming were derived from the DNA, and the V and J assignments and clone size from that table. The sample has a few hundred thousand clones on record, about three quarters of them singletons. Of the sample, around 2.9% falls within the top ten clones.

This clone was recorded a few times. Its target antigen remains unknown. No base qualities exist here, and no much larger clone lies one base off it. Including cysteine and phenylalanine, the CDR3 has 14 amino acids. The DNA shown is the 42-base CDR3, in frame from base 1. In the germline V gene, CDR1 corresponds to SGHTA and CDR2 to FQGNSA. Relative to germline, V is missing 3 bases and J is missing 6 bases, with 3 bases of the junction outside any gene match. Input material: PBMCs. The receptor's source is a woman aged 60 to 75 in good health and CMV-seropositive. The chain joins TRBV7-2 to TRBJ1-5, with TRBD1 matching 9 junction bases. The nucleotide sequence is TGTGCCAGCAGCTTGGACAGGGGTTTTCAGCCCCAGCATTTT. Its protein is CASSLDRGFQPQHF.